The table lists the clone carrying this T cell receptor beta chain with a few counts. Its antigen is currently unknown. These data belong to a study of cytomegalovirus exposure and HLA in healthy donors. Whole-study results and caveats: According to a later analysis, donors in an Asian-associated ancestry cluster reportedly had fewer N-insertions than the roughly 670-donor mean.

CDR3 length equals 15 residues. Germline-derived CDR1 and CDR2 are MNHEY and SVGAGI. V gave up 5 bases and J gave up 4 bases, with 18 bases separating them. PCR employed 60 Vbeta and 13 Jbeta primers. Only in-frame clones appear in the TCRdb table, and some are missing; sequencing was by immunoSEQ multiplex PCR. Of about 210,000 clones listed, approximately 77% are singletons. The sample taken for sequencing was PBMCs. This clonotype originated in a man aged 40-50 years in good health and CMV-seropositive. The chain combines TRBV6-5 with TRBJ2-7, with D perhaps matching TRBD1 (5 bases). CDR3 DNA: TGTGCCAGCAGTGTAGGGGTGACGGAGCCATACGAGCAGTACTTC. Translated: CASSVGVTEPYEQYF.